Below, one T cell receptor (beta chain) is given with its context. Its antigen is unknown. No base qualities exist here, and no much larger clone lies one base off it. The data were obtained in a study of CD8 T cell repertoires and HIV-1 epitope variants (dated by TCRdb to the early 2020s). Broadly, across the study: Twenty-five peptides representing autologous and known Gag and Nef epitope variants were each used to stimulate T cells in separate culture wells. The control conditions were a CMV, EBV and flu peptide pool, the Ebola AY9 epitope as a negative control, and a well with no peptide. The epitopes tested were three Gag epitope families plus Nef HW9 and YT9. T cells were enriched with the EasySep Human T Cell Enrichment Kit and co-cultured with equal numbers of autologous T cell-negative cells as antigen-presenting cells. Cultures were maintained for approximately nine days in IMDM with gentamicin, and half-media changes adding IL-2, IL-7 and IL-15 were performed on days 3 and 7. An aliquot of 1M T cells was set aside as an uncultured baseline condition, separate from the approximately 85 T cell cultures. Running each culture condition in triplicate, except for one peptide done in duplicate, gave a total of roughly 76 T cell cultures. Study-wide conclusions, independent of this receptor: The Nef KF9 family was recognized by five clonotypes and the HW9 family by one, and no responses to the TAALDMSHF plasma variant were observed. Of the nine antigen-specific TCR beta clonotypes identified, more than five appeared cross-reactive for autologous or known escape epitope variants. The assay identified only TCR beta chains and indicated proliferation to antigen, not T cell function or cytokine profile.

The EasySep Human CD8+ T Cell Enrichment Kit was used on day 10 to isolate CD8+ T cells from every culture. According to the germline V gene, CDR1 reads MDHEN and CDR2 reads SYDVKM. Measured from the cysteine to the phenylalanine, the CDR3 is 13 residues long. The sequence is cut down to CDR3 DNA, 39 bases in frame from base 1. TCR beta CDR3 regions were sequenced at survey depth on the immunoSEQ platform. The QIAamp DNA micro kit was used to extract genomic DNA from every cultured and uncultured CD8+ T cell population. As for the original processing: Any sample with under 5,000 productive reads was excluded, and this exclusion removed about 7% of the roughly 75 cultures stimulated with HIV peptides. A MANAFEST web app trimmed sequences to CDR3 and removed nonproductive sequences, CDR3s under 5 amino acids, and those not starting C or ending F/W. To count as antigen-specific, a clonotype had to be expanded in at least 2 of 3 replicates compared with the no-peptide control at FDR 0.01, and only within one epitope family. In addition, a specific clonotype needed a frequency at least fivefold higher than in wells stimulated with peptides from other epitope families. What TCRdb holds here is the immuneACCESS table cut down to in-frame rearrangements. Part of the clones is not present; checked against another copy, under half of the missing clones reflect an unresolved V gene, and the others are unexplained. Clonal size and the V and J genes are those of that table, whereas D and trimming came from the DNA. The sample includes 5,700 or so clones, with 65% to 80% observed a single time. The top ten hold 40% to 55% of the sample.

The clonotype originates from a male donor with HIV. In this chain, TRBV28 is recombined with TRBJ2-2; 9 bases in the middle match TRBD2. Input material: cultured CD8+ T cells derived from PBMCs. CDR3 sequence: CGMKREDTGELFF. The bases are TGTGGTATGAAGCGGGAGGACACCGGGGAGCTGTTTTTT.